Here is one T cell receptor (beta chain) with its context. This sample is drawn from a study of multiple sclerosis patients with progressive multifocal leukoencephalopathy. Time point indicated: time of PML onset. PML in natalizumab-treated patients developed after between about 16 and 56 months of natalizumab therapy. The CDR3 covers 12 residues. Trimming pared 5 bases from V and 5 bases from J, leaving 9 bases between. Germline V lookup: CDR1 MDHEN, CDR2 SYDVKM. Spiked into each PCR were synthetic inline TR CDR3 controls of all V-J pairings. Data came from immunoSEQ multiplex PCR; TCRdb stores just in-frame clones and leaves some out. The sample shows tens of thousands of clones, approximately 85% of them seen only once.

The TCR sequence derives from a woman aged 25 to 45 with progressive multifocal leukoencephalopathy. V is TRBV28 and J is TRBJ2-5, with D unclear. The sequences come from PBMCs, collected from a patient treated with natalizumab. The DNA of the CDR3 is TGTGCCAGCAGTCCCCCTCTTGAGACCCAGTACTTC. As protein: CASSPPLETQYF.